Below are 18 T cell receptor beta chains sequenced from a single sample in a study of CD8 T cells in Susac syndrome. RNA in amounts of about 0.5 to 1 ug was reverse transcribed with random hexamers. TCRdb independently ran MiXCR on the immunoSEQ multiplex PCR reads; one entry per CDR3 protein. The profile covers about 210,000 distinct CDR3 sequences, with over 90% appearing a single time and about 0.08% taken by the ten largest. The sample comprised CD4+ T cells from PBMCs. These receptors originate from a human donor with multiple sclerosis.

This clonotype occurred a few times. The V and J genes are TRBV7-2 and TRBJ2-1; maybe TRBD2 (6 bases). V was trimmed by 3 bases and J by 8 bases, leaving 11 bases between them. Germline V gene data show CDR1 as SGHTA and CDR2 as FQGNSA. This CDR3 contains 13 residues. CDR3 amino acids: CASSLPSVDEQFF. CDR3 DNA: TGTGCCAGCAGCTTGCCTAGCGTGGATGAGCAGTTCTTC.

This clonotype has only one observation. The V call is TRBV2, the J call TRBJ2-1; unclear D gene. V lost 3 bases to trimming and J lost 0 bases, with 9 bases between them. The CDR3 contains 15 residues. Per the germline V gene, CDR1 is SNHLY and CDR2 is FYNNEI. The CDR3 here is CASSERDSSYNEQFF. CDR3 nucleotide sequence: TGTGCCAGCAGTGAGAGAGATAGCTCCTACAATGAGCAGTTCTTC.

The CDR3, as DNA: TGTGCCAGCAGCTTCCGGACTGATGATGAAAAACTGTTTTTT. Residues: CASSFRTDDEKLFF. This rearrangement joins TRBV7-9 to TRBJ1-4, with unresolved D. Trimming cost V 3 bases and J 6 bases, with 11 bases left between them. CDR1 and CDR2 from the germline V gene are SEHNR and FQNEAQ (reference sequence). The CDR3 loop spans 14 amino acids.

The sample holds one count of this clonotype. This CDR3 reads CASSQGRAEYGYTF. CDR3 bases: TGTGCCAGCAGCCAAGGCAGGGCAGAATATGGCTACACCTTC. This rearrangement joins TRBV4-2 to TRBJ1-2; D is perhaps TRBD1 (5 bases). The CDR3 runs 14 residues. Germline values: CDR1 LGHNA, CDR2 YNFKEQ. The germline V and J ends were trimmed by 1 base and 5 bases, with 11 bases remaining between them.

CDR3 in DNA: TGTGCCAGCAGCGTAGAGGACTCCCCGTACCAAGAGACCCAGTACTTC. It encodes CASSVEDSPYQETQYF. V and J are TRBV9 and TRBJ2-5; the D gene is possibly TRBD2 (5 bases). Germline-derived CDR1 and CDR2 are SGDLS and YYNGEE. Trimming left V 0 bases short and J 0 bases short, with 12 bases between. The CDR3 length is 16 residues.

V is TRBV29-1 and J is TRBJ2-7; a weak D match, TRBD2 (5 bases). Trimming removed 6 bases at V and 5 bases at J, with 11 bases between. Germline V lookup: CDR1 SQVTM, CDR2 ANQGSEA. The CDR3 loop spans 11 amino acids. The DNA for the CDR3 is TGCAGCGTGCGGTCTAGCCACGAGCAGTACTTC. This sequence encodes CSVRSSHEQYF.

This clonotype occurred once. This chain joins TRBV5-1 and TRBJ1-2; D is perhaps TRBD1 (6 bases). CDR1 is SGHRS, CDR2 YFSETQ, per germline. Trimming stripped 3 bases from V and 6 bases from J, with 18 bases between. CDR3 length equals 15 residues. Here the CDR3 DNA reads TGCGCCAGCAGCTCCGAACAGGGATCCATCGATGGCTACACCTTC. Protein sequence: CASSSEQGSIDGYTF.

The V call is TRBV5-4, the J call TRBJ1-1; D possibly corresponds to TRBD1 (6 bases). The V end was cut by 1 base, the J end by 2 bases, with 12 bases between. Germline V gene lookup returns CDR1 SGHNT and CDR2 YYREEE (reference sequence). The CDR3 spans 15 residues. CDR3 coding DNA: TGTGCCAGCAGCTTGAGCAGGGGAGCAAACACTGAAGCTTTCTTT. Translating it yields CASSLSRGANTEAFF.

The chain recombines TRBV7-9 with TRBJ1-5; no definite D call. Trimming stripped 5 bases from V and 0 bases from J, with 8 bases between. This CDR3 spans 14 amino acids. Germline-derived CDR1 and CDR2 are SEHNR and FQNEAQ (reference sequence). For the CDR3, the DNA is TGTGCCAGCAGCGAAGTATATAGCAATCAGCCCCAGCATTTT. Translation: CASSEVYSNQPQHF.

V usage is TRBV20-1 and J usage is TRBJ2-2; 8 bases fit TRBD1. The CDR3 sequence is 14 residues long. Germline lookup yields CDR1 DFQATT and CDR2 SNEGSKA (reference sequence). V shed 5 bases and J 1 base; nucleotides not matched to a gene: 3. The CDR3 is CSAFDRGNTGELFF. CDR3 sequence (DNA): TGCAGTGCTTTCGACAGGGGGAACACCGGGGAGCTGTTTTTT.

This chain connects TRBV3-1 to TRBJ1-1; D ambiguous. Germline assignment: CDR1 LGHDT and CDR2 YNNKEL (reference sequence). The CDR3 runs to 15 residues. V gave up 1 base and J gave up 2 bases, with 11 bases separating them. CDR3 DNA: TGTGCCAGCAGCCAAGTGGCCAGCCTAAACACTGAAGCTTTCTTT. Translating it yields CASSQVASLNTEAFF.

The V and J genes are TRBV7-2 and TRBJ2-1; TRBD2 aligns across 9 bases. The germline V gene has CDR1 SGHTA and CDR2 FQGNSA. With V trimmed by 0 bases and J by 5 bases, 2 bases remained unmatched. This CDR3 is 15 amino acids long. CDR3 amino acids: CASSLASGGNNEQFF. CDR3 coding DNA: TGTGCCAGCAGCTTAGCTAGCGGGGGAAACAATGAGCAGTTCTTC.

This rearrangement joins TRBV29-1 to TRBJ2-2; D may correspond to TRBD1 or TRBD2 (5 bases each). Trimming took 6 bases from V and 1 from J, leaving 12 bases between them. The CDR3 contains 14 residues. Per the germline V gene, CDR1 is SQVTM and CDR2 is ANQGSEA. Here the CDR3 DNA reads TGCAGCGTGGGGGACCCCCGGAACACCGGGGAGCTGTTTTTT. It encodes CSVGDPRNTGELFF.

The table lists this clonotype with a count of one. This chain connects TRBV30 to TRBJ2-3; D is tentatively TRBD1 or TRBD2 (5 bases each). CDR1 and CDR2 (germline): GTSNPN, SVGIG (reference sequence). The ends were cut back, 8 bases at V and 9 bases at J, with 15 bases in the middle. This CDR3 is 11 amino acids long. The DNA for the CDR3 is TGTGCCGCGGCGAGGGGCGGGACGCAGTATTTT. Protein: CAAARGGTQYF.

The chain joins TRBV9 to TRBJ2-5; D is perhaps TRBD2 (6 bases). Per germline, CDR1 SGDLS and CDR2 YYNGEE. Trimming left V 3 bases short and J 10 bases short, with 19 bases between. There are 14 residues in the CDR3. The CDR3 DNA is TGTGCCAGCAGCGCGGGACCGACTGCGGGGAGCCAGTACTTC. It yields the protein CASSAGPTAGSQYF.

The chain has TRBV4-2 and TRBJ2-3; 7 bases map to TRBD1. CDR3 length equals 15 residues. Germline V gives CDR1 LGHNA, CDR2 YNFKEQ. V lost 2 bases, J lost 7 bases, and 9 bases stayed unmatched. The CDR3 loop is CASSQLGQDGYTQYF. For the CDR3, the DNA is TGTGCCAGCAGCCAACTCGGACAGGACGGGTATACGCAGTATTTT.

This chain joins TRBV6-5 and TRBJ1-1, with 9 bases identical to TRBD1. The CDR3 runs 13 residues. Germline V gives CDR1 MNHEY, CDR2 SVGAGI. V gave up 6 bases and J gave up 5 bases; unmatched junction bases: 4. The CDR3 region has the DNA TGTGCCAGCAGCGACAGGGGGGGAACTGAAGCTTTCTTT. It encodes CASSDRGGTEAFF.

The CDR3 sequence is CSAQHGVTSTDTQYF. The CDR3 DNA reads as TGCAGTGCCCAACATGGGGTAACTAGCACAGATACGCAGTATTTT. The chain links TRBV20-1 to TRBJ2-3, with D unclear. In germline, CDR1 is DFQATT, CDR2 SNEGSKA (reference sequence). V lost 6 bases to trimming and J lost 0 bases, with 16 bases between them. The CDR3 sequence is 15 residues long.